Below are 8 T cell receptor beta chains sequenced from a single sample in a study of metastatic and nonmetastatic thyroid tumors. No patient received treatment before thyroid surgery. TCRdb re-called the PCR reads with MiXCR. The sample lists roughly 15,000 clones, approximately 23% seen once, with less than 8% in the top ten. The sequenced material came from adjacent normal tissue. The receptors shown here come from a female donor with papillary thyroid cancer or a benign thyroid nodule (not recorded which). Some clones in this sample may be carry-over from other donors' samples.

Regarding this clone: Germline and junction disagree at one end, which may indicate a read error. The J gene is TRBJ2-1, the V gene TRBV20-1; D remains ambiguous. This CDR3 is 15 amino acids long. CDR1 is DFQATT, CDR2 SNEGSKA, per germline (reference sequence). DNA of the CDR3: TGCAGTGCTAGTAGTAGGTACAACCTCTACAATCAGCAGTTCTTC. As protein: CSASSRYNLYNQQFF.

Concerning this clone itself: At one boundary the junction diverges from the germline segment, which might be a read error. The chain combines TRBV6-5 with TRBJ2-1, with 9 bases aligning to TRBD2. Germline V gene data show CDR1 as MNHEY and CDR2 as SVGAGI. This CDR3 comprises 15 residues. Written as DNA, the CDR3 is TGTGCCAGCGGTTATAGCGGGAGTTCCTACAATGAGCAGTTCTTC. Protein sequence: CASGYSGSSYNEQFF.

This clone was counted ten times or more. J is TRBJ2-3 and V is TRBV5-1; D call uncertain. CDR1 is SGHRS and CDR2 is YFSETQ in the germline V gene. The CDR3 loop spans 11 amino acids. Trimming cost V 7 bases and J 4 bases, with 7 bases left between them. The CDR3 DNA is TGCGCCAGCCTGATCGCAGATACGCAGTATTTT. It is translated as CASLIADTQYF.

This chain joins TRBV5-8 and TRBJ2-1; D is perhaps TRBD2 (7 bases). V shed 0 bases and J shed 10 bases, with 14 bases lying between them. CDR1 SGHTS and CDR2 YDEGEE come from the germline V gene. The CDR3 has 14 residues. The CDR3 nucleotides are TGTGCCAGCAGCTTGGCTGGGGGGGCCAGCGAGCAGTTCTTC. Amino acids: CASSLAGGASEQFF.

This clone is judged medium-sized (0.01 to 0.1%). V is TRBV28 and J is TRBJ2-5; TRBD1 matches 7 bases. The CDR3 loop spans 15 amino acids. Germline CDR1 MDHEN, CDR2 SYDVKM. The V segment lost 1 base and the J segment 1 base; nucleotides outside the gene matches: 3. CDR3: CASSLSGTAQETQYF. In DNA, the CDR3 is TGTGCCAGCAGTTTATCCGGGACAGCCCAAGAGACCCAGTACTTC.

As concerns this clone: At one of its ends the junction is not consistent with the germline gene, which may arise from a read error. The chain carries TRBV19 and TRBJ1-2, with D uncertain. Germline values: CDR1 LNHDA, CDR2 SQIVND (reference sequence). This CDR3 has 12 residues. CDR3 bases: TGTGCCAGTATGGCGGGGTTTGATGTCTACGCCTTC. This codes for CASMAGFDVYAF. Drawing the rest from reference TRBV19 and TRBJ1-2, the complete variable domain is DGGITQSPKYLFRKEGQNVTLSCEQNLNHDAMYWYRQDPGQGLRLIYYSQIVNDFQKGDIAEGYSVSREKKESFPLTVTSAQKNPTAFYLCASMAGFDVYAFGSGTRLTVV.

In its sample, this clone was seen many times. The CDR3 sequence is CASSLHRGQDTQYF. The CDR3 DNA follows: TGTGCCAGCAGCTTACACAGGGGGCAAGATACGCAGTATTTT. This chain links TRBV7-9 with TRBJ2-3; 9 bases line up with TRBD1. CDR1 SEHNR and CDR2 FQNEAQ come from the germline V gene (reference sequence). Losses at the gene ends were 2 bases for V and 5 bases for J; bases not matched to a gene: 2. The CDR3 has 14 amino acids. Drawing the rest from reference TRBV7-9 and TRBJ2-3, the complete variable domain is DTGVSQNPRHKITKRGQNVTFRCDPISEHNRLYWYRQTLGQGPEFLTYFQNEAQLEKSRLLSDRFSAERPKGSFSTLEIQRTEQGDSAMYLCASSLHRGQDTQYFGPGTRLTVL.

This clone was detected a few times. This rearrangement joins TRBV2 to TRBJ2-5; D uncertain. This CDR3 has 13 amino acids. Deletions cut 7 bases from V and 0 bases from J, with 9 bases between. Germline loops: CDR1 SNHLY, CDR2 FYNNEI. The CDR3 nucleotides read TGTGCCAGCACGGAAATCAACCAAGAGACCCAGTACTTC. Translation: CASTEINQETQYF.